A single sample gave rise to the 20 T cell receptor beta chains below, sequenced in a study of blood T cell repertoires in COVID-19. The data were produced by immunoSEQ multiplex PCR, yet TCRdb's version contains in-frame clones alone and is incomplete. This sample carries 150,000 to 200,000 clones, approximately 80% of them seen once, and the ten largest clones take approximately 12%. The sequenced sample consisted of PBMCs or T cells enriched from blood (not recorded which). Receptor source: a man aged 50-59 years who had recovered from COVID-19.

The genes are TRBV6-5 and TRBJ2-3, with TRBD2 matching over 9 bases. With V trimmed by 7 bases and J by 3 bases, 5 bases remained unmatched. This CDR3 comprises 14 residues. Germline V gives CDR1 MNHEY, CDR2 SVGAGI. For the CDR3, the DNA is TGTGCCAGCACGGGGGCGGGGGGGACAGATACGCAGTATTTT. Its protein product is CASTGAGGTDTQYF.

This rearrangement joins TRBV7-6 to TRBJ1-1; tentative D call: TRBD1 (5 bases). Germline V gene data show CDR1 as SGHVS and CDR2 as FNYEAQ. Trimming took 5 bases from V and 2 from J, leaving 15 bases between them. CDR3 length equals 15 residues. The CDR3 DNA follows: TGTGCCAGCAGCCCCCTGGTGGGGCTTAACACTGAAGCTTTCTTT. Translated, it gives CASSPLVGLNTEAFF.

This chain connects TRBV5-4 to TRBJ1-4, with D perhaps TRBD1 (5 bases). CDR3 length: 15 amino acids. Germline assignment: CDR1 SGHNT and CDR2 YYREEE (reference sequence). The V end was cut by 4 bases, the J end by 5 bases, with 15 bases between. DNA for the CDR3: TGTGCCAGCAGCCCCGGACAATCCCAAAATGAAAAACTGTTTTTT. It codes for CASSPGQSQNEKLFF.

This chain uses TRBV5-8 with TRBJ1-2; D not certain. This CDR3 has 17 residues. In germline, CDR1 is SGHTS, CDR2 YDEGEE. Trimming shortened V by 4 bases and J by 0 bases, and 19 bases separated the two germline ends. The CDR3 DNA follows: TGTGCCAGCAGCATCTACACCACACGCGGAGCTAACTATGGCTACACCTTC. This encodes CASSIYTTRGANYGYTF.

The chain links TRBV7-6 to TRBJ2-7; TRBD2 might be the D (6 bases). CDR1 and CDR2 (germline): SGHVS, FNYEAQ. V was clipped by 6 bases and J by 7 bases, with 19 bases between them. The CDR3 covers 14 residues. The CDR3 bases are TGTGCCAGCAGTTCCGGGACTCCACCGGGGGAGCAGTACTTC. The encoded protein is CASSSGTPPGEQYF. Full variable domain (missing parts from reference TRBV7-6 and TRBJ2-7): GAGVSQSPRYKVTKRGQDVALRCDPISGHVSLYWYRQALGQGPEFLTYFNYEAQQDKSGLPNDRFSAERPEGSISTLTIQRTEQRDSAMYRCASSSGTPPGEQYFGPGTRLTVT.

The rearrangement links TRBV4-1 to TRBJ1-2; perhaps TRBD1 as D (5 bases). Trimming left V 5 bases short and J 4 bases short, with 23 bases between. Germline loops: CDR1 MGHRA, CDR2 YSYEKL. This CDR3 spans 17 amino acids. Here the CDR3 reads CASSYRDFYEGSYGYTF. For the CDR3, the DNA is TGCGCCAGCAGCTATCGGGACTTTTATGAGGGATCCTATGGCTACACCTTC.

This clone was seen a few times. The chain carries TRBV4-1 and TRBJ1-5; 8 positions match TRBD1. Per the germline V gene, CDR1 is MGHRA and CDR2 is YSYEKL. The V segment lost 4 bases and the J segment 4 bases; nucleotides outside the gene matches: 6. The CDR3 has 15 amino acids. DNA for the CDR3: TGCGCCAGCAGCCGAGGACAGGGTGGGAATCAGCCCCAGCATTTT. Its protein is CASSRGQGGNQPQHF.

The chain recombines TRBV7-9 with TRBJ2-1, with 10 bases fitting TRBD1. This CDR3 has 13 amino acids. The J segment lost 8 bases and the V segment lost 5 bases, leaving 3 bases of the junction unmatched. From germline, CDR1 is SEHNR and CDR2 FQNEAQ (reference sequence). The CDR3 region is CASSGQGVDEQFF. In DNA, the CDR3 is TGTGCCAGCAGCGGACAGGGGGTCGATGAGCAGTTCTTC.

The J gene is TRBJ1-1, the V gene TRBV7-3; 7 nucleotides agree with TRBD1. This CDR3 has 14 residues. The germline CDR1 and CDR2 sequences are SGHTA and FQGTGA. V was pared by 6 bases and J by 5 bases, with 9 bases of the junction left unmatched. The CDR3 protein is CASRETGSGTEAFF. The CDR3 DNA follows: TGTGCCAGCAGAGAGACAGGGTCTGGGACTGAAGCTTTCTTT.

The V call is TRBV19, the J call TRBJ1-6; TRBD1 agrees at 7 bases. The CDR3 consists of 16 residues. V gave up 5 bases and J gave up 9 bases; unmatched junction bases: 13. CDR1 is LNHDA, CDR2 SQIVND, per germline (reference sequence). Here the CDR3 DNA reads TGTGCCAGTAGTCCAAGGGACAGTCAAATGACTTCACCCCTCCACTTT. The encoded protein is CASSPRDSQMTSPLHF. The full variable domain, completed using reference TRBV19 and TRBJ1-6, is DGGITQSPKYLFRKEGQNVTLSCEQNLNHDAMYWYRQDPGQGLRLIYYSQIVNDFQKGDIAEGYSVSREKKESFPLTVTSAQKNPTAFYLCASSPRDSQMTSPLHFGNGTRLTVT.

This chain connects TRBV19 to TRBJ1-2; D remains ambiguous. Germline V lookup: CDR1 LNHDA, CDR2 SQIVND (reference sequence). Trimming pared 6 bases from V and 4 bases from J, leaving 12 bases between. The CDR3 runs to 13 residues. CDR3 protein: CASRVPASYGYTF. CDR3 sequence (DNA): TGTGCCAGTAGAGTCCCCGCGAGCTATGGCTACACCTTC.

This rearrangement joins TRBV5-1 to TRBJ2-2; D is ambiguous. Per germline, CDR1 SGHRS and CDR2 YFSETQ. This CDR3 is 13 amino acids long. V dropped 4 bases and J dropped 7 bases, with 11 bases sitting between them. CDR3 in amino acids: CASSARYGGELFF. The CDR3 DNA reads as TGCGCCAGCAGCGCTAGATATGGCGGGGAGCTGTTTTTT. The full variable domain, in which reference TRBV5-1 and TRBJ2-2 provide the parts outside the CDR3, is KAGVTQTPRYLIKTRGQQVTLSCSPISGHRSVSWYQQTPGQGLQFLFEYFSETQRNKGNFPGRFSGRQFSNSRSEMNVSTLELGDSALYLCASSARYGGELFFGEGSRLTVL.

The genes are TRBV19 and TRBJ1-2, with 7 nucleotides matching TRBD1. Trimming removed 5 bases from V and 2 bases from J; junction bases left unmatched: 5. There are 14 residues in the CDR3. Germline CDR1 LNHDA, CDR2 SQIVND (reference sequence). The CDR3 loop reads CASSVGTENYGYTF. In DNA form, the CDR3 reads TGTGCCAGTAGTGTCGGGACAGAGAACTATGGCTACACCTTC.

V gene TRBV7-2 combines with J gene TRBJ1-6; 7 positions agree with TRBD1. The CDR3 covers 15 residues. CDR1 and CDR2 (germline): SGHTA, FQGNSA. V shed 6 bases and J 5 bases; nucleotides not matched to a gene: 7. The CDR3 is CASRIGTVNNSPLHF. As DNA, the CDR3 is TGTGCCAGCAGAATCGGGACAGTTAATAATTCACCCCTCCACTTT.

The V and J genes are TRBV6-6 and TRBJ2-3; 9 nucleotides agree with TRBD1. The germline V gene has CDR1 MNHNY and CDR2 SVGAGI (reference sequence). J lost 2 bases, V lost 7 bases, and 10 bases had no gene match. The CDR3 runs to 16 residues. The CDR3 is CASIKGGTGTTDTQYF. The CDR3 DNA reads TGTGCCAGCATAAAGGGCGGGACAGGGACCACAGATACGCAGTATTTT.

The V gene is TRBV4-1, the J gene TRBJ2-1; possibly TRBD2 for D (6 bases). The germline V gene encodes CDR1 MGHRA and CDR2 YSYEKL. V lost 3 bases and J 13 bases, leaving 22 bases between the germline ends. The CDR3 spans 15 residues. Here the CDR3 DNA reads TGCGCCAGCAGCCATGGGGGGTCGAAGGGACTGCTACAGTTCTTC. It translates to CASSHGGSKGLLQFF.

J is TRBJ2-3 and V is TRBV7-9, with D uncertain. This CDR3 spans 15 amino acids. The germline V gene has CDR1 SEHNR and CDR2 FQNEAQ (reference sequence). V gave up 0 bases and J gave up 1 base, with 8 bases separating them. The CDR3 reads CASSLALGGTDTQYF. CDR3 sequence (DNA): TGTGCCAGCAGCTTAGCTCTGGGCGGCACAGATACGCAGTATTTT.

A few counts support this clone. The rearrangement joins TRBV4-3 to TRBJ2-5; 9 nucleotides agree with TRBD2. The germline V gene encodes CDR1 LGHNA and CDR2 YSLEER. The CDR3 sequence is 17 residues long. Trimming took 0 bases from V and 1 from J; bases not matched to a gene: 6. The CDR3 region has the DNA TGCGCCAGCAGCCAAGATAGGGCGGGGGGGACCCAAGAGACCCAGTACTTC. Residues: CASSQDRAGGTQETQYF.

The V and J genes are TRBV3-1 (or the pseudogene TRBV3-2) and TRBJ1-6; D is ambiguous. Trimming stripped 3 bases from V and 6 bases from J, with 9 bases between. The CDR3 length is 14 residues. Germline CDR1 LGHDT, CDR2 YNNKEL (reference sequence). For the CDR3, the DNA is TGTGCCAGCAGCCAGCGGGAAAGTAATTCACCCCTCCACTTT. Translation gives CASSQRESNSPLHF.

The gene calls are TRBV6-5 and TRBJ1-5; maybe TRBD1 (6 bases). Germline assignment: CDR1 MNHEY and CDR2 SVGAGI. V was cut by 7 bases and J by 7 bases, with 14 bases left in between. This CDR3 is built from 13 residues. The CDR3 sequence is CASKGGLRQPQHF. The CDR3 nucleotides are TGTGCCAGCAAGGGGGGGCTTCGGCAGCCCCAGCATTTT.